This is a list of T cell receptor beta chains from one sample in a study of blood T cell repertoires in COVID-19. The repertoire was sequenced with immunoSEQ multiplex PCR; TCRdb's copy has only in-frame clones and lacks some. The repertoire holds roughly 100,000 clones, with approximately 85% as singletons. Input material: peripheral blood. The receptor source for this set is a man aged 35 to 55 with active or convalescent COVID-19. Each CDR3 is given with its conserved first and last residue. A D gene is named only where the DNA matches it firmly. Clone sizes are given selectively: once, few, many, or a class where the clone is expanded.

cdr3_nt: TGCGCCAGCAGCCAAGATGGCGGGGGGGCCTTGGGTGAGCAGTTCTTC
cdr3_aa: CASSQDGGGALGEQFF
v_call: TRBV4-1
d_call: TRBD2
clone_size: once
cdr3_length: 16
j_call: TRBJ2-1

cdr3_nt: TGCAGCGTTGTTCCCATGAACACTGAAGCTTTCTTT
cdr3_aa: CSVVPMNTEAFF
v_call: TRBV29-1
d_call: .
clone_size: .
cdr3_length: 12
j_call: TRBJ1-1

cdr3_nt: TGTGCCAGCAGCGTAGTGGCGGGGGTTAGCACAGATACGCAGTATTTT
cdr3_aa: CASSVVAGVSTDTQYF
v_call: TRBV9
d_call: TRBD2
clone_size: .
cdr3_length: 16
j_call: TRBJ2-3

cdr3_nt: TGTGCCAGCAGCCAGGGACACGGGATTGTAACAGATACGCAGTATTTT
cdr3_aa: CASSQGHGIVTDTQYF
v_call: TRBV5-5
d_call: .
clone_size: .
cdr3_length: 16
j_call: TRBJ2-3

cdr3_nt: TGTGCCAGTAGTGCCGGGGAGACTAGCTCCTACAATGAGCAGTTCTTC
cdr3_aa: CASSAGETSSYNEQFF
v_call: TRBV19
d_call: .
clone_size: .
cdr3_length: 16
j_call: TRBJ2-1

cdr3_nt: TGTGCCAGCAGTGATAAGAGGGGGACGGTTTCTAACTATGGCTACACCTTC
cdr3_aa: CASSDKRGTVSNYGYTF
v_call: TRBV2
d_call: .
clone_size: .
cdr3_length: 17
j_call: TRBJ1-2

cdr3_nt: TGTGCCAGCCCACACGGGACAGACTATAATTCACCCCTCCACTTT
cdr3_aa: CASPHGTDYNSPLHF
v_call: TRBV7-9
d_call: TRBD1
clone_size: .
cdr3_length: 15
j_call: TRBJ1-6

cdr3_nt: TGTGCCAGCAGTGTAGGCAGGGGCGACGAGCAGTACTTC
cdr3_aa: CASSVGRGDEQYF
v_call: TRBV2
d_call: .
clone_size: .
cdr3_length: 13
j_call: TRBJ2-7

cdr3_nt: TGTGCCAGCAGCAAAGTCGGTAACTATGGCTACACCTTC
cdr3_aa: CASSKVGNYGYTF
v_call: TRBV7-2
d_call: .
clone_size: once
cdr3_length: 13
j_call: TRBJ1-2

cdr3_nt: TGTGCCAGCAGACCCCCGGGACTGGAGGCAGATACGCAGTATTTT
cdr3_aa: CASRPPGLEADTQYF
v_call: TRBV7-2
d_call: .
clone_size: .
cdr3_length: 15
j_call: TRBJ2-3

cdr3_nt: TGTGCCACCACGGGACTAGCGGGGGGGACGAGCTCCTACAATGAGCAGTTCTTC
cdr3_aa: CATTGLAGGTSSYNEQFF
v_call: TRBV10-3
d_call: TRBD2
clone_size: few
cdr3_length: 18
j_call: TRBJ2-1

cdr3_nt: TGTGCCAGCAGCTTAGCCGGGACAGCGAGCTACGAGCAGTACTTC
cdr3_aa: CASSLAGTASYEQYF
v_call: TRBV7-8
d_call: TRBD1
clone_size: .
cdr3_length: 15
j_call: TRBJ2-7

cdr3_nt: TGTGCCAGCCGCGCTGGGACAGGGGGCTCGGATACGCAGTATTTT
cdr3_aa: CASRAGTGGSDTQYF
v_call: TRBV19
d_call: TRBD1
clone_size: .
cdr3_length: 15
j_call: TRBJ2-3

cdr3_nt: TGTGCCAGCATCGGGGGACAGGGATTCAACGAGCAGTACTTC
cdr3_aa: CASIGGQGFNEQYF
v_call: TRBV5-4
d_call: TRBD1
clone_size: .
cdr3_length: 14
j_call: TRBJ2-7

cdr3_nt: TGTGCCAGCAGTTACAGGCAAGGACAACCTAATTCACCCCTCCACTTT
cdr3_aa: CASSYRQGQPNSPLHF
v_call: TRBV6-5
d_call: .
clone_size: .
cdr3_length: 16
j_call: TRBJ1-6

cdr3_nt: TGTGCCAGCAGCCAAGTCAAAACAGGGGCGGGGGAGCAGTACTTC
cdr3_aa: CASSQVKTGAGEQYF
v_call: TRBV3-1/TRBV3-2
d_call: .
clone_size: .
cdr3_length: 15
j_call: TRBJ2-7

cdr3_nt: TGCGCCAGCAGCCAAGAAGGGACAGCGACCTATGGCTACACCTTC
cdr3_aa: CASSQEGTATYGYTF
v_call: TRBV4-1
d_call: TRBD1
clone_size: .
cdr3_length: 15
j_call: TRBJ1-2

cdr3_nt: TGTGCCAGCAAACGGGTCAGTAACTATGGCTACACCTTC
cdr3_aa: CASKRVSNYGYTF
v_call: TRBV6-6
d_call: .
clone_size: .
cdr3_length: 13
j_call: TRBJ1-2

cdr3_nt: TGTGCCAGCAGCGTAAATGACAGGGCGACACTCGCCCTCCACTTT
cdr3_aa: CASSVNDRATLALHF
v_call: TRBV9
d_call: TRBD1
clone_size: .
cdr3_length: 15
j_call: TRBJ1-6

cdr3_nt: TGTGCCAGTAGTTTTGACAGGGGGGACCGCTACGAGCAGTACTTC
cdr3_aa: CASSFDRGDRYEQYF
v_call: TRBV19
d_call: TRBD1
clone_size: .
cdr3_length: 15
j_call: TRBJ2-7

cdr3_nt: TGTGCCAGCAGTTCTAGCGGGGGGGACGCTGAGCAGTTCTTC
cdr3_aa: CASSSSGGDAEQFF
v_call: TRBV6-6
d_call: TRBD2
clone_size: .
cdr3_length: 14
j_call: TRBJ2-1

cdr3_nt: TGCGCCAGCAGAGGGGAGGGACTTGAGCAGTTCTTC
cdr3_aa: CASRGEGLEQFF
v_call: TRBV5-1
d_call: TRBD2
clone_size: once
cdr3_length: 12
j_call: TRBJ2-1

cdr3_nt: TGTGCCAGCAGTTTCGGGGTAGATCGCGCTGAAGCTTTCTTT
cdr3_aa: CASSFGVDRAEAFF
v_call: TRBV7-3
d_call: .
clone_size: .
cdr3_length: 14
j_call: TRBJ1-1

cdr3_nt: TGTGCCAGCGGGACAGGGGTGACGAACACTGAAGCTTTCTTT
cdr3_aa: CASGTGVTNTEAFF
v_call: TRBV2
d_call: TRBD1
clone_size: .
cdr3_length: 14
j_call: TRBJ1-1

cdr3_nt: TGTGCCAGCAGTGAAGGCGATTACAATGAGCAGTTCTTC
cdr3_aa: CASSEGDYNEQFF
v_call: TRBV2
d_call: .
clone_size: few
cdr3_length: 13
j_call: TRBJ2-1

cdr3_nt: TGTGCCAGTAGCGGGGGGATGAACTATGGCTACACCTTC
cdr3_aa: CASSGGMNYGYTF
v_call: TRBV19
d_call: .
clone_size: .
cdr3_length: 13
j_call: TRBJ1-2

cdr3_nt: TGTGCCAGCAGCTCCCAGCGGGGGGGCGGAGATACGCAGTATTTT
cdr3_aa: CASSSQRGGGDTQYF
v_call: TRBV7-3
d_call: TRBD2
clone_size: .
cdr3_length: 15
j_call: TRBJ2-3

cdr3_nt: TGTGCCAGCAGACCCCCCGGGACTATTTACGAGCAGTACTTC
cdr3_aa: CASRPPGTIYEQYF
v_call: TRBV6-5
d_call: TRBD2
clone_size: large
cdr3_length: 14
j_call: TRBJ2-7

cdr3_nt: TGTGCCAGCAGGGGACAGGATGGTCAGCCCCAGCATTTT
cdr3_aa: CASRGQDGQPQHF
v_call: TRBV2
d_call: TRBD1
clone_size: once
cdr3_length: 13
j_call: TRBJ1-5

cdr3_nt: TGTGCCAGCAGCGGAACAGGGAACTATGGCTACACCTTC
cdr3_aa: CASSGTGNYGYTF
v_call: TRBV2
d_call: .
clone_size: .
cdr3_length: 13
j_call: TRBJ1-2

cdr3_nt: TGTGCCAGCAGTGAGGGTGGAAGGGGGCGGTACGAGCAGTACTTC
cdr3_aa: CASSEGGRGRYEQYF
v_call: TRBV2
d_call: TRBD1
clone_size: .
cdr3_length: 15
j_call: TRBJ2-7

cdr3_nt: TGTGCCAGCAGCCTGGGACAGTGGAACACTGAAGCTTTCTTT
cdr3_aa: CASSLGQWNTEAFF
v_call: TRBV7-8
d_call: TRBD1
clone_size: .
cdr3_length: 14
j_call: TRBJ1-1

cdr3_nt: TGCAGCTTTAGCAGGGACACCTTGAACACTGAAGCTTTCTTT
cdr3_aa: CSFSRDTLNTEAFF
v_call: TRBV29-1
d_call: .
clone_size: .
cdr3_length: 14
j_call: TRBJ1-1

cdr3_nt: TGTGCCAGCAGCCGTTCGGGAGGGGGCTCCTACAATGAGCAGTTCTTC
cdr3_aa: CASSRSGGGSYNEQFF
v_call: TRBV7-9
d_call: TRBD2
clone_size: .
cdr3_length: 16
j_call: TRBJ2-1

cdr3_nt: TGTGCCAGCAGCTCAGTTTGGACTAGCGGGGGGAACCAAGAGACCCAGTACTTC
cdr3_aa: CASSSVWTSGGNQETQYF
v_call: TRBV7-3
d_call: TRBD2
clone_size: .
cdr3_length: 18
j_call: TRBJ2-5

cdr3_nt: TGTGCCAGCAGTCCCCTCGGACAGAATTGGGGCTACACCTTC
cdr3_aa: CASSPLGQNWGYTF
v_call: TRBV27
d_call: .
clone_size: .
cdr3_length: 14
j_call: TRBJ1-2

cdr3_nt: TGTGCCAGTAGTATGGTACAGGGGGGGGCGGCAAACTATGGCTACACCTTC
cdr3_aa: CASSMVQGGAANYGYTF
v_call: TRBV19
d_call: TRBD1
clone_size: .
cdr3_length: 17
j_call: TRBJ1-2

cdr3_nt: TGTGCCAGCAGTTCCCGGGACAGGAACACCGGGGAGCTGTTTTTT
cdr3_aa: CASSSRDRNTGELFF
v_call: TRBV6-5
d_call: TRBD1
clone_size: .
cdr3_length: 15
j_call: TRBJ2-2

cdr3_nt: TGCGCCAGCAGCGAGGGACAGGGGGCGCCTAACTATGGCTACACCTTC
cdr3_aa: CASSEGQGAPNYGYTF
v_call: TRBV5-1
d_call: TRBD1
clone_size: .
cdr3_length: 16
j_call: TRBJ1-2

cdr3_nt: TGTGCCAGCAGCTTAAAAGGGGCCGGGGAGCTGTTTTTT
cdr3_aa: CASSLKGAGELFF
v_call: TRBV7-3
d_call: .
clone_size: .
cdr3_length: 13
j_call: TRBJ2-2

cdr3_nt: TGTGCTAGTGGTTTGGTACCTTCTTCAAGGGACAGTCTAAGAGGCTACACCTTC
cdr3_aa: CASGLVPSSRDSLRGYTF
v_call: TRBV12-5
d_call: TRBD1
clone_size: .
cdr3_length: 18
j_call: TRBJ1-2

cdr3_nt: TGTGCCAGCAGCTTAGGAGAGAATGAGCAGTTCTTC
cdr3_aa: CASSLGENEQFF
v_call: TRBV7-9
d_call: .
clone_size: once
cdr3_length: 12
j_call: TRBJ2-1

cdr3_nt: TGTGCCAGCAGCCAAGAGGGGACAGGGAGAAACACCATATATTTT
cdr3_aa: CASSQEGTGRNTIYF
v_call: TRBV3-1/TRBV3-2
d_call: TRBD1
clone_size: .
cdr3_length: 15
j_call: TRBJ1-3

cdr3_nt: TGTGCCAGCAGTGAAGGGACAGGGAGGATAGGATCCTATGGCTACACCTTC
cdr3_aa: CASSEGTGRIGSYGYTF
v_call: TRBV2
d_call: TRBD1
clone_size: .
cdr3_length: 17
j_call: TRBJ1-2

cdr3_nt: TGTGCCAGCAGCCGGGGGGCCCAATCGTCCTACGAGCAGTACTTC
cdr3_aa: CASSRGAQSSYEQYF
v_call: TRBV5-8
d_call: .
clone_size: .
cdr3_length: 15
j_call: TRBJ2-7

cdr3_nt: TGTGCCAGCAGCCAGGACCGGGTTGGGGGCTTAGATACGCAGTATTTT
cdr3_aa: CASSQDRVGGLDTQYF
v_call: TRBV4-2
d_call: .
clone_size: .
cdr3_length: 16
j_call: TRBJ2-3

cdr3_nt: TGTGCCAGCAGAAGGATTGCACCGGGTGAAAAACTGTTTTTT
cdr3_aa: CASRRIAPGEKLFF
v_call: TRBV6-5
d_call: .
clone_size: .
cdr3_length: 14
j_call: TRBJ1-4

cdr3_nt: TGTGCCAGTAACCCCGAAGTCGGCTATGGCTACACCTTC
cdr3_aa: CASNPEVGYGYTF
v_call: TRBV19
d_call: .
clone_size: .
cdr3_length: 13
j_call: TRBJ1-2

cdr3_nt: TGTGCCAGTAGCCGGACAGCCTCTAATGAAAAACTGTTTTTT
cdr3_aa: CASSRTASNEKLFF
v_call: TRBV19
d_call: .
clone_size: .
cdr3_length: 14
j_call: TRBJ1-4

cdr3_nt: TGCGCCAGCAGCCAAGATCGACAGGGGGGTAACTATGGCTACACCTTC
cdr3_aa: CASSQDRQGGNYGYTF
v_call: TRBV4-1
d_call: TRBD1
clone_size: medium-sized
cdr3_length: 16
j_call: TRBJ1-2

cdr3_nt: TGTGCCAGCCTTTCGACAGTTGACTCCTACGAGCAGTACTTC
cdr3_aa: CASLSTVDSYEQYF
v_call: TRBV6-5
d_call: .
clone_size: .
cdr3_length: 14
j_call: TRBJ2-7

cdr3_nt: TGTGCCAGCATCATGACAGGGTCGACCACCGGGGAGCTGTTTTTT
cdr3_aa: CASIMTGSTTGELFF
v_call: TRBV6-5
d_call: TRBD1
clone_size: .
cdr3_length: 15
j_call: TRBJ2-2

cdr3_nt: TGCAGTGCTCGTTCCGGGACACCTCAGTTCTTC
cdr3_aa: CSARSGTPQFF
v_call: TRBV20-1
d_call: .
clone_size: .
cdr3_length: 11
j_call: TRBJ2-1

cdr3_nt: TGTGCCAGCTCACCACTCGATTCGGGATTCAATCAGCCCCAGCATTTT
cdr3_aa: CASSPLDSGFNQPQHF
v_call: TRBV18
d_call: .
clone_size: .
cdr3_length: 16
j_call: TRBJ1-5

cdr3_nt: TGTGCCAGCAGCTCCAAGACAGTAGCTACTGAAGCTTTCTTT
cdr3_aa: CASSSKTVATEAFF
v_call: TRBV13
d_call: .
clone_size: .
cdr3_length: 14
j_call: TRBJ1-1